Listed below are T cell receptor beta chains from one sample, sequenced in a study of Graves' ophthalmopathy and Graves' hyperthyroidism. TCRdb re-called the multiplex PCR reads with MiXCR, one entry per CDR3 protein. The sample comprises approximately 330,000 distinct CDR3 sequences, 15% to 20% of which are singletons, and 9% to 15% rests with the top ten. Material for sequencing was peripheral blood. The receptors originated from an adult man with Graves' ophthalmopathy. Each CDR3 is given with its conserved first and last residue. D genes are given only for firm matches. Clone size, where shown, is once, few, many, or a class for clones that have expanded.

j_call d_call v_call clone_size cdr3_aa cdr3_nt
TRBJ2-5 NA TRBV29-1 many CSVRATQETQYF TGCAGCGTTAGAGCAACTCAAGAGACCCAGTACTTC
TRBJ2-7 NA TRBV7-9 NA CASSPRGPEGEQYF TGTGCCAGCAGCCCAAGGGGACCGGAGGGCGAGCAGTACTTC
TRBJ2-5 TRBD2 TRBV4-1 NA CSSSQECIAGLVETQYF TGCTCCAGCAGCCAAGAATGTATAGCGGGATTGGTGGAGACCCAGTACTTC
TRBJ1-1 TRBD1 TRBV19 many CASSDRTGSMSTEAFF TGTGCCAGTAGTGACAGGACAGGATCCATGAGCACTGAAGCTTTCTTT
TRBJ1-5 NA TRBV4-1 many CASSQGGAGSQPQHF TGCGCCAGCAGCCAAGGAGGGGCAGGGAGTCAGCCCCAGCATTTT
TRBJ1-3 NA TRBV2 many CASSWSSGNTIYF TGTGCCAGCAGCTGGAGCTCTGGAAACACCATATATTTT
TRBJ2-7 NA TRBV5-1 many CASSLAAGPYEQYF TGCGCCAGCAGCTTGGCGGCAGGGCCCTACGAGCAGTACTTC
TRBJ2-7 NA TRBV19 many CASSTRTDSYEQYF TGTGCCAGTAGTACCAGGACGGACTCCTACGAGCAGTACTTC
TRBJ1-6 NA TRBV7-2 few CASRSPGPNSPLHF TGTGCCAGCAGATCGCCGGGCCCTAATTCACCCCTCCACTTT
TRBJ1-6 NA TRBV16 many CASSQRDIRGSSYNSPLHF TGTGCCAGCAGCCAGAGGGACATTAGGGGAAGCTCCTATAATTCACCCCTCCACTTT
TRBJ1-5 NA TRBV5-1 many CAGIPGVGSSSNQPQHF TGCGCCGGGATTCCCGGTGTAGGATCATCTAGCAATCAGCCCCAGCATTTT
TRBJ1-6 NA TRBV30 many CAWTANSPLHF TGTGCCTGGACAGCAAATTCACCCCTCCACTTT
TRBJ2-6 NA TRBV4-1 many CASSQTMDSSGANVLTF TGCGCCAGCAGCCAAACGATGGACAGTTCTGGGGCCAACGTCCTGACTTTC
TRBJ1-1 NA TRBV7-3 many CASSPNNVRTEAFF TGTGCCAGCAGCCCCAACAACGTTCGTACTGAAGCTTTCTTT
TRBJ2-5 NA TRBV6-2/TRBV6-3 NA CASSSPGTVEETQYF TGTGCCAGCAGTTCGCCGGGGACGGTAGAAGAGACCCAGTACTTC
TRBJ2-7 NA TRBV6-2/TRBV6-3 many CASSTSRKIAEIEQYF TGTGCCAGCAGTACCTCTCGCAAAATAGCGGAAATCGAGCAGTACTTC
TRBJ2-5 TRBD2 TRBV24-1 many CATSEASGRQQETQYF TGTGCCACCAGTGAGGCTAGCGGGAGACAGCAAGAGACCCAGTACTTC